One and the same sample provided the 19 T cell receptor beta chains below, sequenced in a study of human T cells and chemical hapten exposure. Each CDR3 protein gets one entry after TCRdb re-called the RACE reads with MiXCR. The profile covers under 200,000 distinct CDR3 sequences, with about 31% appearing a single time and approximately 3% taken by the ten largest. Described time point: pre-sensitization, week 0. The sample's treatment: therapeutic diphenylcyclopropenone sensitization with weekly scalp DPC. Sequencing used whole blood, obtained in connection with sensitization to the hapten diphenylcyclopropenone (DPC). These TCRs come from a woman in her 30s with alopecia areata. Some clones in this sample may be carry-over from other donors' samples.

The genes are TRBV2 and TRBJ2-4, with D possibly matching TRBD2 (7 bases). Germline loops: CDR1 SNHLY, CDR2 FYNNEI. V shed 3 bases and J shed 8 bases, with 14 bases lying between them. The length of the CDR3 is 14 residues. The CDR3 region has the DNA TGTGCCAGCAGTGATTGGGGGGGCAGGGACATTCAGTACTTC. Amino acids: CASSDWGGRDIQYF.

This clonotype was found a few times. CDR3 in amino acids: CASSQETSADTQYF. CDR3 bases: TGCGCCAGCAGCCAAGAGACGTCGGCAGATACGCAGTATTTT. The chain has TRBV4-3 and TRBJ2-3; unclear D gene. Germline CDR1 LGHNA, CDR2 YSLEER. Trimming cost V 0 bases and J 4 bases, with 8 bases left between them. CDR3 length: 14 amino acids.

The sample holds a few counts of this clonotype. The chain employs TRBV7-3 and TRBJ2-2; perhaps TRBD2 as D (5 bases). The V gene's germline CDR1 is SGHTA and CDR2 FQGTGA. The CDR3 length is 15 residues. V was clipped by 1 base and J by 4 bases, with 10 bases between them. The CDR3: CASSLKRSGTGELFF. CDR3 bases: TGTGCCAGCAGCTTAAAGCGGTCAGGCACCGGGGAGCTGTTTTTT.

The gene calls are TRBV5-5 and TRBJ1-1, with D perhaps TRBD1 (5 bases). Trimming shortened V by 5 bases and J by 0 bases, and 14 bases separated the two germline ends. The CDR3 covers 15 residues. Germline V gene data show CDR1 as SGHKS and CDR2 as YYEKEE (reference sequence). CDR3 sequence reads: CASRPEDTMNTEAFF. In nucleotides, the CDR3 is TGTGCCAGCAGGCCGGAGGACACCATGAACACTGAAGCTTTCTTT.

The rearrangement uses TRBV29-1 and TRBJ2-7; D unresolved. The ends were cut back, 4 bases at V and 3 bases at J, with 13 bases in the middle. CDR1 is SQVTM, CDR2 ANQGSEA, per germline. The CDR3 is 13 residues long. This CDR3 is CSVGSGLVYEQYF. The CDR3 DNA reads TGCAGCGTTGGGTCCGGGCTGGTCTACGAGCAGTACTTC.

The chain combines TRBV29-1 with TRBJ2-3; the D gene is possibly TRBD2 (5 bases). The germline gives CDR1 SQVTM, CDR2 ANQGSEA. The CDR3 runs to 13 residues. V lost 1 base and J lost 2, with 7 bases in between. The CDR3 protein is CSVEGESTDTQYF. The CDR3 coding sequence is TGCAGCGTTGAAGGGGAGTCCACAGATACGCAGTATTTT.

V usage is TRBV28 and J usage is TRBJ2-1; D perhaps matches TRBD1 (7 bases). Germline CDR1 and CDR2: MDHEN and SYDVKM. Trimming pared 3 bases from V and 5 bases from J, leaving 11 bases between. This CDR3 comprises 14 residues. The CDR3 DNA follows: TGTGCCAGCAGTTTCCAGGGGGGAAACAATGAGCAGTTCTTC. Protein sequence: CASSFQGGNNEQFF.

The V call is TRBV29-1, the J call TRBJ1-1, with 7 bases fitting TRBD1. The CDR3 length is 14 residues. Per germline, CDR1 SQVTM and CDR2 ANQGSEA. V trimming: 1 base; J trimming: 5 bases; junction bases outside the gene matches: 7. CDR3: CSVEGGRGRTEAFF. In nucleotides, the CDR3 is TGCAGCGTTGAAGGGGGGAGGGGGCGAACTGAAGCTTTCTTT.

The chain employs TRBV12-3 or TRBV12-4 and TRBJ1-6; TRBD1 is a possible D gene (5 bases). The V end was cut by 10 bases, the J end by 8 bases, with 9 bases between. The CDR3 contains 11 residues. CDR3 residues: CATRGDSPLHF. CDR3 DNA: TGTGCCACCCGGGGGGATTCACCCCTCCACTTT.

The chain uses TRBV7-9 and TRBJ1-2; 11 positions agree with TRBD1. Germline-derived CDR1 and CDR2 are SEHNR and FQNEAQ (reference sequence). The CDR3 loop spans 17 amino acids. V shed 3 bases and J 3 bases; nucleotides not matched to a gene: 9. The CDR3 DNA sequence: TGTGCCAGCAGCTTTCCCCGGACAGGGGGCGAGGACTATGGCTACACCTTC. Amino acids: CASSFPRTGGEDYGYTF.

This clonotype has a handful of counts. This chain connects TRBV20-1 to TRBJ2-1, with no clear D. The V gene lost 0 bases and the J gene lost 4 bases, with 13 bases spanning the gap. The CDR3 has 15 amino acids. Germline CDR1 DFQATT, CDR2 SNEGSKA (reference sequence). The CDR3 bases are TGCAGTGCTAGAGACGTCGGCCGGGTATACAATGAGCAGTTCTTC. Translation gives CSARDVGRVYNEQFF.

J is TRBJ1-2 and V is TRBV28; a weak D match, TRBD1 (5 bases). This CDR3 comprises 15 residues. The V end lost 8 bases, the J end lost 0 bases, and 16 bases lay between the germline ends. The germline gives CDR1 MDHEN, CDR2 SYDVKM. The CDR3 loop is CASLLRQSTNYGYTF. Here the CDR3 DNA reads TGTGCCAGCCTGCTTAGACAGTCCACTAACTATGGCTACACCTTC.

The V gene is TRBV7-8, the J gene TRBJ2-3; D is perhaps TRBD2 (6 bases). Germline V CDR1 and CDR2: SGHVS, FQNEAQ. The CDR3 runs 19 residues. Trimming removed 7 bases at V and 4 bases at J, with 30 bases between. Here the CDR3 DNA reads TGTGCCAGCAACCTAGGAAGGGGTCGGAAACGCGCTAGCGCAGATACGCAGTATTTT. Amino acids: CASNLGRGRKRASADTQYF.

The V call is TRBV7-8, the J call TRBJ2-4; 8 bases match TRBD2. V lost 5 bases, J lost 0 bases, and 12 bases stayed unmatched. This CDR3 is built from 18 residues. Germline assignment: CDR1 SGHVS and CDR2 FQNEAQ. The CDR3: CASSQDSGGLIAKNIQYF. CDR3 coding DNA: TGTGCCAGCAGCCAGGACAGCGGGGGATTGATAGCCAAAAACATTCAGTACTTC.

V gene TRBV15 combines with J gene TRBJ2-3; D is possibly TRBD1 (6 bases). Deletions cut 5 bases from V and 1 base from J, with 10 bases between. This CDR3 contains 14 residues. CDR1 and CDR2 from the germline V gene are LNHNV and YYDKDF (reference sequence). The CDR3 nucleotides are TGTGCCACCAGCTCTAGGACAGGCACAGATACGCAGTATTTT. Its protein product is CATSSRTGTDTQYF. The whole variable domain, remainder taken from reference TRBV15 and TRBJ2-3, is DAMVIQNPRYQVTQFGKPVTLSCSQTLNHNVMYWYQQKSSQAPKLLFHYYDKDFNNEADTPDNFQSRRPNTSFCFLDIRSPGLGDTAMYLCATSSRTGTDTQYFGPGTRLTVL.

As to this clonotype: Sequence at one end of the junction differs from germline and may be a read error. The chain combines TRBV4-1 with TRBJ2-7; 8 bases fit TRBD1. The length of the CDR3 is 15 residues. The germline V gene encodes CDR1 MGHRA and CDR2 YSYEKL. CDR3 sequence (DNA): TGCGCCAGCAGTCCGGCCCCGGACAGGGCCTACGAGCAGTACTTT. Its translation: CASSPAPDRAYEQYF.

The count of this clonotype is one. The chain couples TRBV5-8 to TRBJ2-3; the match to TRBD2 covers 12 bases. Germline V CDR1 and CDR2: SGHTS, YDEGEE. There are 16 residues in the CDR3. The J segment lost 4 bases and the V segment lost 2 bases, leaving 5 bases of the junction unmatched. CDR3 protein: CASSLGTSGFSDTQYF. The CDR3 DNA sequence: TGTGCCAGCAGCTTAGGGACTAGCGGGTTCTCAGATACGCAGTATTTT. Variable domain in full (rest from reference TRBV5-8 and TRBJ2-3): EAGVTQSPTHLIKTRGQQATLRCSPISGHTSVYWYQQALGLGLQFLLWYDEGEERNRGNFPPRFSGRQFPNYSSELNVNALELEDSALYLCASSLGTSGFSDTQYFGPGTRLTVL.

The V call is TRBV29-1, the J call TRBJ2-7; a possible D gene is TRBD1 (6 bases). The V gene's germline CDR1 is SQVTM and CDR2 ANQGSEA. The CDR3 has 12 residues. V was shortened by 7 bases and J by 0 bases, with 10 bases between the two germline ends. This CDR3 reads CSANRDSYEQYF. The CDR3 bases are TGCAGCGCCAACAGGGACTCCTACGAGCAGTACTTC.

This clonotype was observed a handful of times. The rearrangement joins TRBV20-1 to TRBJ1-5; D uncertain. Trimming removed 1 base at V and 4 bases at J, with 11 bases between. Germline-derived CDR1 and CDR2 are DFQATT and SNEGSKA (reference sequence). The CDR3 consists of 14 residues. CDR3 region: CSARGRGRNQPQHF. CDR3 DNA sequence: TGCAGTGCTAGAGGTCGGGGTCGGAATCAGCCCCAGCATTTT.